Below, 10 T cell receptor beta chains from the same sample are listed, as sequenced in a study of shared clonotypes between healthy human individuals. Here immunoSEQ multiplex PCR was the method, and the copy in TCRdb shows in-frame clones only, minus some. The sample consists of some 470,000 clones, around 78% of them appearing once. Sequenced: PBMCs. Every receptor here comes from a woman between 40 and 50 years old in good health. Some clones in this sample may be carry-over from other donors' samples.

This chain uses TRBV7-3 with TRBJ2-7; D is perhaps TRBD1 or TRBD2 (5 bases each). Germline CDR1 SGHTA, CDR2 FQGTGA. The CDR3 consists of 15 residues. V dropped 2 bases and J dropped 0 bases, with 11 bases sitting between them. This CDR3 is CASSLGWGSSYEQYF. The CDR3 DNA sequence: TGTGCCAGCAGCTTAGGATGGGGGAGCTCCTACGAGCAGTACTTC.

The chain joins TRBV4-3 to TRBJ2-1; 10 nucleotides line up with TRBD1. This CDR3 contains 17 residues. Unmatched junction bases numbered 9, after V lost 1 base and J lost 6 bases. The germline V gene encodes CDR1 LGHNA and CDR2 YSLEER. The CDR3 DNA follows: TGCGCCAGCAGCCAAGTAGCCCGGAGGACAGGGGGCAATGAGCAGTTCTTC. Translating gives CASSQVARRTGGNEQFF.

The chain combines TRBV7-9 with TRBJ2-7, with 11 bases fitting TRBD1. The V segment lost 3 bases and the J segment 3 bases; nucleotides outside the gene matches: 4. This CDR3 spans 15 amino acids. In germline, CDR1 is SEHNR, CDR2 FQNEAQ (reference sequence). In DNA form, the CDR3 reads TGTGCCAGCAGCTTCCGGGACAGGGGGGACTACGAGCAGTACTTC. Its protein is CASSFRDRGDYEQYF.

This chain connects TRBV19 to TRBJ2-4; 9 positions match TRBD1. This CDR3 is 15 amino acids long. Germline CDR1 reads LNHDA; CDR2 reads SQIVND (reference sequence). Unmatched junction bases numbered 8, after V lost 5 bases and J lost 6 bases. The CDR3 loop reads CASSHEQGARNIQYF. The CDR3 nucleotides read TGTGCCAGTAGTCACGAACAGGGGGCGCGAAACATTCAGTACTTC.

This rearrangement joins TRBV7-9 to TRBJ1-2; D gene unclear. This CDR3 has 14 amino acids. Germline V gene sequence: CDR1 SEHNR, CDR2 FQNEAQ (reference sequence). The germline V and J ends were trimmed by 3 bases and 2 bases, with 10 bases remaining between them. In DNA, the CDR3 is TGTGCCAGCAGCTTGGTGGTCAAAAACTATGGCTACACCTTC. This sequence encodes CASSLVVKNYGYTF.

The CDR3 DNA reads TGTGCCAGCAGCTTTTCGATTCGGGGAACTGAAGCTTTCTTT. This sequence encodes CASSFSIRGTEAFF. V is TRBV7-9 and J is TRBJ1-1; the D is unclear. V lost 3 bases and J 5 bases, leaving 13 bases between the germline ends. CDR3 length equals 14 residues. Germline values: CDR1 SEHNR, CDR2 FQNEAQ (reference sequence).

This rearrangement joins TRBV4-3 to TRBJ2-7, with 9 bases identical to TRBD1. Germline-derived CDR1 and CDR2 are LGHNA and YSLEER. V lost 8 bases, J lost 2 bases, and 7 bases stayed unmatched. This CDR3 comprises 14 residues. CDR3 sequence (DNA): TGCGCCAGCTCGTCGGACAGGGGAACCTACGAGCAGTACTTC. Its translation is CASSSDRGTYEQYF.

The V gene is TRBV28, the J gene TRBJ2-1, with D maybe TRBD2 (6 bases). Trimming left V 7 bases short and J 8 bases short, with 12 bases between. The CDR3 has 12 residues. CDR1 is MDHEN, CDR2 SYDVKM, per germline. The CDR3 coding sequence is TGTGCCAGCACATCTAGCGTCGATGAGCAGTTCTTC. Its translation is CASTSSVDEQFF. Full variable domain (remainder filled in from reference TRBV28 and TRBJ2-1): DVKVTQSSRYLVKRTGEKVFLECVQDMDHENMFWYRQDPGLGLRLIYFSYDVKMKEKGDIPEGYSVSREKKERFSLILESASTNQTSMYLCASTSSVDEQFFGPGTRLTVL.

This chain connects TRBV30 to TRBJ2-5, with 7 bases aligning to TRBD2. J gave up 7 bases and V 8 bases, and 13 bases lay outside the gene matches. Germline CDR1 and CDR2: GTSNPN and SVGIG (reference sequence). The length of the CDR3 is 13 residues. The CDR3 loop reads CAGRLAALGTQYF. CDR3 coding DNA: TGTGCCGGCCGGCTAGCGGCTCTCGGGACCCAGTACTTC.

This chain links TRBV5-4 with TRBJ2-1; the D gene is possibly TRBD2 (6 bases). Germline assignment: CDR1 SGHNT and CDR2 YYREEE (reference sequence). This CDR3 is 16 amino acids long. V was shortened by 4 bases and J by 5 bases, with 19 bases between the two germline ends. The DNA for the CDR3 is TGTGCCAGCAGCCTCCCCGCTAGCGACCGAAACAATGAGCAGTTCTTC. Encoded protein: CASSLPASDRNNEQFF.